Presented here are 8 T cell receptor beta chains from one specimen sequenced in a study of vaccination effects on CD4 cells after COVID-19. TCRdb's table, derived via immunoSEQ multiplex PCR, lists solely in-frame clones and lacks some. Counted here are about 46,000 clones, 70% to 75% occurring once; the ten biggest clones make up 8.6%. These receptors are not linked to any known antigen. Culturing for about ten days preceded CD4+ T cell isolation. This specimen consisted of CD4+ T cells from PBMCs cultured without peptide, obtained before COVID-19 vaccination. These receptors all come from a human donor who had a prior SARS-CoV-2 infection.

The genes are TRBV11-3 and TRBJ2-3; 8 nucleotides align to TRBD2. V was pared by 3 bases and J by 4 bases, with 12 bases of the junction left unmatched. Germline V gene data show CDR1 as SGHNT and CDR2 as YENEEA. CDR3 size: 17 residues. CDR3 loop: CASSLGTGAGVSDTQYF. CDR3 bases: TGTGCCAGCAGCTTGGGTACCGGAGCGGGAGTGTCAGATACGCAGTATTTT.

The chain has TRBV5-1 and TRBJ2-5; D might be TRBD1 (7 bases). The CDR3 is 15 amino acids. V was pared by 4 bases and J by 1 base, with 14 bases between. The germline V gene encodes CDR1 SGHRS and CDR2 YFSETQ. As DNA, the CDR3 is TGCGCCAGCAGCCGGGGGACAGCCCTCCAAGAGACCCAGTACTTC. Its translation: CASSRGTALQETQYF. Full variable domain (rest looked up from reference TRBV5-1 and TRBJ2-5): KAGVTQTPRYLIKTRGQQVTLSCSPISGHRSVSWYQQTPGQGLQFLFEYFSETQRNKGNFPGRFSGRQFSNSRSEMNVSTLELGDSALYLCASSRGTALQETQYFGPGTRLLVL.

The rearrangement links TRBV7-8 to TRBJ2-4; tentatively, D is TRBD1 or TRBD2 (5 bases each). CDR1 and CDR2 from the germline V gene are SGHVS and FQNEAQ. The CDR3 has 13 amino acids. With 3 bases removed from V and 9 bases from J, the gap between germline ends came to 12 bases. CDR3: CASSLGESSIQYF. CDR3 DNA sequence: TGTGCCAGCAGCTTGGGGGAATCTAGCATTCAGTACTTC.

This rearrangement joins TRBV7-2 to TRBJ2-1; 14 positions agree with TRBD2. The CDR3 is 15 residues long. The V and J ends lost 4 bases and 7 bases, in that order; junction bases with no gene match: 3. Germline CDR1 SGHTA, CDR2 FQGNSA. The CDR3 region has the DNA TGTGCCAGCAGCTCGGGACTAGCGGGAGCGAATGAGCAGTTCTTC. Translating gives CASSSGLAGANEQFF.

The rearrangement joins TRBV5-4 to TRBJ2-3; TRBD2 matches 8 bases. This CDR3 region has 15 residues. J lost 1 base, V lost 2 bases, and 3 bases had no gene match. CDR1 is SGHNT, CDR2 YYREEE, per germline (reference sequence). CDR3 protein: CASSLAGAGTDTQYF. The CDR3 DNA reads as TGTGCCAGCAGCTTAGCGGGGGCCGGCACAGATACGCAGTATTTT. The entire variable domain, with the rest obtained from reference TRBV5-4 and TRBJ2-3, is as follows: ETGVTQSPTHLIKTRGQQVTLRCSSQSGHNTVSWYQQALGQGPQFIFQYYREEENGRGNFPPRFSGLQFPNYSSELNVNALELDDSALYLCASSLAGAGTDTQYFGPGTRLTVL.

There are a few counts of this clone. This chain links TRBV6-2 or TRBV6-3 with TRBJ2-7, with 7 bases matching TRBD1. CDR1 is MNHEY, CDR2 SVGEGT, per germline. The CDR3 loop spans 15 amino acids. Trimming took 2 bases from V and 0 from J; bases not matched to a gene: 4. DNA of the CDR3: TGTGCCAGCAGTTACCTAGGGGGCTCCTCCTACGAGCAGTACTTC. This codes for CASSYLGGSSYEQYF.

This chain uses TRBV30 with TRBJ2-3; no clear D. The V end lost 5 bases, the J end lost 2 bases, and 11 bases lay between the germline ends. The CDR3 has 13 residues. Germline values: CDR1 GTSNPN, CDR2 SVGIG (reference sequence). CDR3 sequence reads: CAWESKATDTQYF. The DNA of the CDR3 is TGTGCCTGGGAGTCGAAGGCCACAGATACGCAGTATTTT.

The chain has TRBV7-9 and TRBJ1-2; the match to TRBD1 covers 7 bases. Germline values: CDR1 SEHNR, CDR2 FQNEAQ (reference sequence). V dropped 0 bases and J dropped 3; count of bases not matched to a gene: 1. This CDR3 contains 14 residues. For the CDR3, the DNA is TGTGCCAGCAGCTTAGCAGGACAGGACTATGGCTACACCTTC. The encoded protein is CASSLAGQDYGYTF.